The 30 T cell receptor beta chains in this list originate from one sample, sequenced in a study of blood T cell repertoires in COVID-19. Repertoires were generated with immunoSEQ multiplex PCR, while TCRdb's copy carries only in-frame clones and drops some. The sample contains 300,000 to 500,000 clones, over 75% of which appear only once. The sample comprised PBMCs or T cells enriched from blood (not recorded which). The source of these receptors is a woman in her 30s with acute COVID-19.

CDR3 in DNA: TGTGCCAGCCTGGCTTTCGGGCTAGCGGCAGATACGCAGTATTTT. The encoded protein is CASLAFGLAADTQYF. The chain joins TRBV6-5 to TRBJ2-3; TRBD2 matches 7 bases. J lost 4 bases, V lost 8 bases, and 12 bases had no gene match. CDR3 length equals 15 residues. Germline V lookup: CDR1 MNHEY, CDR2 SVGAGI.

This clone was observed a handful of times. The CDR3 protein is CACAGQLNQPQHF. The CDR3 DNA follows: TGTGCCTGTGCGGGACAGTTAAATCAGCCCCAGCATTTT. The J gene is TRBJ1-5, the V gene TRBV30, with 7 bases fitting TRBD1. The CDR3 totals 13 residues. Germline CDR1 GTSNPN, CDR2 SVGIG (reference sequence). V dropped 6 bases and J dropped 4; count of bases not matched to a gene: 6.

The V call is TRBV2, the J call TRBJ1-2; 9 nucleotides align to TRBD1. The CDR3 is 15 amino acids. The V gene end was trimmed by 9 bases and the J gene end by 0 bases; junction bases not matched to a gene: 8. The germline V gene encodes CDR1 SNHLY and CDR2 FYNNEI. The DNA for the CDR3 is TGTGCCAGGACAAGACAGGGGGGAACTAACTATGGCTACACCTTC. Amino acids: CARTRQGGTNYGYTF.

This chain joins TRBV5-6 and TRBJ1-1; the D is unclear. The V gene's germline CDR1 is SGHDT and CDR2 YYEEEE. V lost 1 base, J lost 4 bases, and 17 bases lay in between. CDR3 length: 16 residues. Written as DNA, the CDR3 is TGTGCCAGCAGCTTGCCCGGGGAGAAGGAAGGCACTGAAGCTTTCTTT. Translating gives CASSLPGEKEGTEAFF.

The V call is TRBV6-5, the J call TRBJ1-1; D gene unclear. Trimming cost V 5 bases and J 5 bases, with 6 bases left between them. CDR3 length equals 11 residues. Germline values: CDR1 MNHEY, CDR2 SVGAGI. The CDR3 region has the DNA TGTGCCAGCAGTAGGGAGACTGAAGCTTTCTTT. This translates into CASSRETEAFF.

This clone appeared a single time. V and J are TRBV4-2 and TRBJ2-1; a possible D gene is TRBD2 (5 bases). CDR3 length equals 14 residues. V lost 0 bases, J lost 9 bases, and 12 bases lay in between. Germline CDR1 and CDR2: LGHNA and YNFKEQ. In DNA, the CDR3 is TGTGCCAGCAGCCAAGATACTGCGGGCGGTGAGCAGTTCTTC. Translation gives CASSQDTAGGEQFF.

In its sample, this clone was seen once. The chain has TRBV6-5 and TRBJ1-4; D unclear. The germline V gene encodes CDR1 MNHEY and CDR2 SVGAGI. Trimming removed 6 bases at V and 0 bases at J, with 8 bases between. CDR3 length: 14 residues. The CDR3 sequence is CASRLSPTNEKLFF. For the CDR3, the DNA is TGTGCCAGCAGATTATCCCCAACTAATGAAAAACTGTTTTTT.

In DNA, the CDR3 is TGTGCCAGCAGACCCGGACAGGGGCAAACGGGTGGCTACACCTTC. This translates into CASRPGQGQTGGYTF. This chain connects TRBV7-3 to TRBJ1-2, with 9 bases identical to TRBD1. The trim removed 6 bases at V and 7 bases at J, leaving 12 bases unmatched. Germline V CDR1 and CDR2: SGHTA, FQGTGA. The CDR3 covers 15 residues.

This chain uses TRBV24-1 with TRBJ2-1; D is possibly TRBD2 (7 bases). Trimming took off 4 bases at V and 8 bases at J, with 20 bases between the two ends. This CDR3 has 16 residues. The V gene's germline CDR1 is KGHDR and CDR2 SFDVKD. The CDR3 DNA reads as TGTGCCACCAGTGACCCGGGGGGCAGGGGATTGCATGAGCAGTTCTTC. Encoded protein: CATSDPGGRGLHEQFF.

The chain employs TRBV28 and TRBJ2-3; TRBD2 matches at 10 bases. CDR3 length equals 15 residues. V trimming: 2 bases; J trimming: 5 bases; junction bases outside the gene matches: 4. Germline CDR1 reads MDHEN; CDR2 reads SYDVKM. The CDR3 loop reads CASSLVAGGGDTQYF. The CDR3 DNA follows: TGTGCCAGCAGTTTAGTAGCGGGGGGAGGAGATACGCAGTATTTT.

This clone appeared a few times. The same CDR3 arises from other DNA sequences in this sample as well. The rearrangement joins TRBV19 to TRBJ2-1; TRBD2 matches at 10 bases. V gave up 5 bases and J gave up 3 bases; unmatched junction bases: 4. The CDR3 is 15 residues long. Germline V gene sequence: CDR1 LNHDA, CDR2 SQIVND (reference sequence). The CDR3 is CASSHSGGSYNEQFF. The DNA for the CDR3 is TGTGCCAGTAGTCATAGCGGGGGGAGCTACAATGAGCAGTTCTTC. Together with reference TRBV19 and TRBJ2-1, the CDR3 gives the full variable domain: DGGITQSPKYLFRKEGQNVTLSCEQNLNHDAMYWYRQDPGQGLRLIYYSQIVNDFQKGDIAEGYSVSREKKESFPLTVTSAQKNPTAFYLCASSHSGGSYNEQFFGPGTRLTVL.

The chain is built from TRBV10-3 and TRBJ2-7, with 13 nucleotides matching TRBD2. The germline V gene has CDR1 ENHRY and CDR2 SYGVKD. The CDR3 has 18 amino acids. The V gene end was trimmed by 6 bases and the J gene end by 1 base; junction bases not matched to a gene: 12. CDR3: CAISRGLAGADLSYEQYF. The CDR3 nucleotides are TGTGCCATCAGCCGAGGACTAGCGGGGGCCGACCTATCCTACGAGCAGTACTTC.

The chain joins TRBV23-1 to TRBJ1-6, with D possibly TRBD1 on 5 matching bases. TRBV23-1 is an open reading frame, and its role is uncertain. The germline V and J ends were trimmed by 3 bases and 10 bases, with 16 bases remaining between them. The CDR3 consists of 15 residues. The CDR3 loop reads CASSHTVRGRSPLHF. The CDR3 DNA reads TGCGCCAGCAGTCACACGGTAAGGGGAAGATCACCCCTCCACTTT.

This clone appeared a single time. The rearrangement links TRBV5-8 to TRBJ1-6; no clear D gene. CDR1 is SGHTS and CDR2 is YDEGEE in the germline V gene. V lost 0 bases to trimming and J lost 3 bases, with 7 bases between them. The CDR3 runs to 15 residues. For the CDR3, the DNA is TGTGCCAGCAGCTTGGGGCAGAACTATAATTCACCCCTCCACTTT. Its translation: CASSLGQNYNSPLHF.

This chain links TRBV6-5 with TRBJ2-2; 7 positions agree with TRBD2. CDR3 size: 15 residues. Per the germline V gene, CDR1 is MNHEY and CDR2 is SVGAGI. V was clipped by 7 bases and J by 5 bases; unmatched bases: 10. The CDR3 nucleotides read TGTGCCAGCACTCAAGGGGAACTAGCGACCGGGGAGCTGTTTTTT. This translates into CASTQGELATGELFF.

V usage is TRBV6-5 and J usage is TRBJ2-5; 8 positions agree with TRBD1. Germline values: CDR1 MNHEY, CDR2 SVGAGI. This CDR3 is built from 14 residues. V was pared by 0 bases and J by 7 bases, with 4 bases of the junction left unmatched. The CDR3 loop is CASSYSGQGGTQYF. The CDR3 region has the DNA TGTGCCAGCAGTTACTCCGGACAGGGAGGGACCCAGTACTTC.

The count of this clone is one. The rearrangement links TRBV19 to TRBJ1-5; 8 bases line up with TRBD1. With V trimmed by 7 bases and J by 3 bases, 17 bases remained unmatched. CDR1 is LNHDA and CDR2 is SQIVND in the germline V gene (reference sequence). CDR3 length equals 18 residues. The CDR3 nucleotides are TGTGCCAGTATCACAAATGACGGGACAGGCCCGATCAATCAGCCCCAGCATTTT. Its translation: CASITNDGTGPINQPQHF.

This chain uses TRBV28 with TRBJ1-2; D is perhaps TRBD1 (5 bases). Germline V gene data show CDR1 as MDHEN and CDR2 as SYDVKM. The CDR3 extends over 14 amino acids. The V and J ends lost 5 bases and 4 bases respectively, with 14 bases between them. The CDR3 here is CASSLLSQAYGYTF. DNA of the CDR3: TGTGCCAGCAGTCTCCTATCACAGGCCTATGGCTACACCTTC.

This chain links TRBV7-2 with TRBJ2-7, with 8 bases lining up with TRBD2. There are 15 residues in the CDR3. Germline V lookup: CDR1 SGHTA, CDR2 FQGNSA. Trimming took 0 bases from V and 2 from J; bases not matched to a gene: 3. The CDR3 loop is CASSLAYGGAYEQYF. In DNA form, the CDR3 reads TGTGCCAGCAGCTTAGCATACGGGGGGGCCTACGAGCAGTACTTC.

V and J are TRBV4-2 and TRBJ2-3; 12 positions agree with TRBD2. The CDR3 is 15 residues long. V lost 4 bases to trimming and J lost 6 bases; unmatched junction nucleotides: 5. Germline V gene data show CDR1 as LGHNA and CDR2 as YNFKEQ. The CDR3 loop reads CASSPGLAGGDTQYF. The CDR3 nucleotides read TGTGCCAGCAGCCCGGGACTAGCGGGCGGGGATACGCAGTATTTT.

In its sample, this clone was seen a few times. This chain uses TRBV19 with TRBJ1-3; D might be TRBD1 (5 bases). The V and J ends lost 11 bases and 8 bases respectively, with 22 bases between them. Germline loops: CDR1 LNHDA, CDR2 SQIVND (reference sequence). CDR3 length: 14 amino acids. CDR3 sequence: CAAKGKIPSDTIYF. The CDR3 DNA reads TGTGCCGCGAAGGGGAAAATTCCTTCGGACACCATATATTTT.

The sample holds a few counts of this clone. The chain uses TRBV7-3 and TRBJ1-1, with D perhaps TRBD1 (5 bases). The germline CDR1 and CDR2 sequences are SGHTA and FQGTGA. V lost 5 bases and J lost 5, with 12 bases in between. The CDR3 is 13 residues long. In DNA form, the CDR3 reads TGTGCCAGCAGCAGCGCCGGGGGAACTGAAGCTTTCTTT. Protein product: CASSSAGGTEAFF. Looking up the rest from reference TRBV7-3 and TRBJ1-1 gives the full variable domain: GAGVSQTPSNKVTEKGKYVELRCDPISGHTALYWYRQSLGQGPEFLIYFQGTGAADDSGLPNDRFFAVRPEGSVSTLKIQRTERGDSAVYLCASSSAGGTEAFFGQGTRLTVV.

The CDR3 spells CASSLEIAGADTQYF. CDR3 DNA sequence: TGCGCCAGCAGCTTGGAGATAGCGGGGGCAGATACGCAGTATTTT. The chain recombines TRBV5-1 with TRBJ2-3; 9 bases line up with TRBD2. Germline V gives CDR1 SGHRS, CDR2 YFSETQ. Trimming at V came to 0 bases and at J to 4 bases, leaving 3 bases not matched to a gene. The CDR3 runs to 15 residues.

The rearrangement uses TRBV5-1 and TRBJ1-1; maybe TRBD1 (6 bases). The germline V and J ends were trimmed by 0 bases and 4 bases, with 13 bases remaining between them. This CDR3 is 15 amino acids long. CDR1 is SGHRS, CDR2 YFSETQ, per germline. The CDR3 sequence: CASSLEGGDGTEAFF. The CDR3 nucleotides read TGCGCCAGCAGCTTGGAAGGGGGTGACGGCACTGAAGCTTTCTTT.

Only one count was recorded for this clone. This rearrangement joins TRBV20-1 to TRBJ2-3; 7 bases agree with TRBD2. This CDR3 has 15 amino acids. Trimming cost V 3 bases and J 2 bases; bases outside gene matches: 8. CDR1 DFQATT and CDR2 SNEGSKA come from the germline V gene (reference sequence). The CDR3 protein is CSASTLTSSTDTQYF. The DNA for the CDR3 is TGCAGTGCTAGTACCCTGACTAGCTCCACAGATACGCAGTATTTT.

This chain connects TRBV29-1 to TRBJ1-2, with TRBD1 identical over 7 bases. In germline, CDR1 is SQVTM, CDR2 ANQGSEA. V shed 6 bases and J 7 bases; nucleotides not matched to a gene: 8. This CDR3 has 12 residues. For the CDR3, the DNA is TGCAGCGTGCGGGACAGTTCCTTTGGCTACACCTTC. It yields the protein CSVRDSSFGYTF.

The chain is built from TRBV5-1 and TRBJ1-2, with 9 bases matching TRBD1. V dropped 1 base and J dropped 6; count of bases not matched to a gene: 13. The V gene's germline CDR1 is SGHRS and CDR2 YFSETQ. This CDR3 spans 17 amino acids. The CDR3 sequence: CASSLSERPQGADGYTF. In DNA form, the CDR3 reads TGCGCCAGCAGCTTGTCAGAGCGTCCACAGGGGGCAGATGGCTACACCTTC. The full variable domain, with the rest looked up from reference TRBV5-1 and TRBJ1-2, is KAGVTQTPRYLIKTRGQQVTLSCSPISGHRSVSWYQQTPGQGLQFLFEYFSETQRNKGNFPGRFSGRQFSNSRSEMNVSTLELGDSALYLCASSLSERPQGADGYTFGSGTRLTVV.

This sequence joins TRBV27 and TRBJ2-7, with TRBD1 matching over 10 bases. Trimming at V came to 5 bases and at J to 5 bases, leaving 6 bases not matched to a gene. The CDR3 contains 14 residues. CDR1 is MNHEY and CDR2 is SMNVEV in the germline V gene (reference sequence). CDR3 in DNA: TGTGCCAGCAGTCCGGCCGACAGGGGGCACGAGCAGTACTTC. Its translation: CASSPADRGHEQYF.

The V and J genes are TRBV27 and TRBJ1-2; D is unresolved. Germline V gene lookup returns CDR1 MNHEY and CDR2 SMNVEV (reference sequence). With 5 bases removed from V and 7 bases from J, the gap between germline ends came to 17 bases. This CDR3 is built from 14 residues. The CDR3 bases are TGTGCCAGCAGTAGAACAGACATCGGAGGTGGCTACACCTTC. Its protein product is CASSRTDIGGGYTF.

The CDR3 sequence: CATSDEGQGGTIYF. The DNA for the CDR3 is TGTGCCACCAGTGATGAGGGACAGGGTGGAACCATATATTTT. The chain couples TRBV24-1 to TRBJ1-3, with 9 bases that match TRBD1. Trimming at V came to 3 bases and at J to 10 bases, leaving 6 bases not matched to a gene. From germline, CDR1 is KGHDR and CDR2 SFDVKD. The CDR3 is 14 amino acids.